Only a few counts were recorded for the clone carrying this TCR beta chain. This sample stems from a study of blood T cells in healthy people across ages. CDR1 is ENHRY, CDR2 SYGVKD, per germline. Trimming left V 3 bases short and J 5 bases short, with 5 bases between. The CDR3 contains 12 residues. A second roughly 6 to 12 cycle PCR used barcoded and J-beta primers. TCRdb re-called the 5' RACE reads with MiXCR, one entry per CDR3 protein. The sample includes fewer than 2,000,000 distinct CDR3 sequences, about 31% of them seen just once. The chain joins TRBV10-3 to TRBJ2-1; no reliable D call. This TCR was sampled from a woman in her thirties in good health. The sequenced sample consisted of blood. CDR3 bases: TGTGCCATCAGTGAAAGGCACAATGAGCAGTTCTTC. It specifies CAISERHNEQFF.